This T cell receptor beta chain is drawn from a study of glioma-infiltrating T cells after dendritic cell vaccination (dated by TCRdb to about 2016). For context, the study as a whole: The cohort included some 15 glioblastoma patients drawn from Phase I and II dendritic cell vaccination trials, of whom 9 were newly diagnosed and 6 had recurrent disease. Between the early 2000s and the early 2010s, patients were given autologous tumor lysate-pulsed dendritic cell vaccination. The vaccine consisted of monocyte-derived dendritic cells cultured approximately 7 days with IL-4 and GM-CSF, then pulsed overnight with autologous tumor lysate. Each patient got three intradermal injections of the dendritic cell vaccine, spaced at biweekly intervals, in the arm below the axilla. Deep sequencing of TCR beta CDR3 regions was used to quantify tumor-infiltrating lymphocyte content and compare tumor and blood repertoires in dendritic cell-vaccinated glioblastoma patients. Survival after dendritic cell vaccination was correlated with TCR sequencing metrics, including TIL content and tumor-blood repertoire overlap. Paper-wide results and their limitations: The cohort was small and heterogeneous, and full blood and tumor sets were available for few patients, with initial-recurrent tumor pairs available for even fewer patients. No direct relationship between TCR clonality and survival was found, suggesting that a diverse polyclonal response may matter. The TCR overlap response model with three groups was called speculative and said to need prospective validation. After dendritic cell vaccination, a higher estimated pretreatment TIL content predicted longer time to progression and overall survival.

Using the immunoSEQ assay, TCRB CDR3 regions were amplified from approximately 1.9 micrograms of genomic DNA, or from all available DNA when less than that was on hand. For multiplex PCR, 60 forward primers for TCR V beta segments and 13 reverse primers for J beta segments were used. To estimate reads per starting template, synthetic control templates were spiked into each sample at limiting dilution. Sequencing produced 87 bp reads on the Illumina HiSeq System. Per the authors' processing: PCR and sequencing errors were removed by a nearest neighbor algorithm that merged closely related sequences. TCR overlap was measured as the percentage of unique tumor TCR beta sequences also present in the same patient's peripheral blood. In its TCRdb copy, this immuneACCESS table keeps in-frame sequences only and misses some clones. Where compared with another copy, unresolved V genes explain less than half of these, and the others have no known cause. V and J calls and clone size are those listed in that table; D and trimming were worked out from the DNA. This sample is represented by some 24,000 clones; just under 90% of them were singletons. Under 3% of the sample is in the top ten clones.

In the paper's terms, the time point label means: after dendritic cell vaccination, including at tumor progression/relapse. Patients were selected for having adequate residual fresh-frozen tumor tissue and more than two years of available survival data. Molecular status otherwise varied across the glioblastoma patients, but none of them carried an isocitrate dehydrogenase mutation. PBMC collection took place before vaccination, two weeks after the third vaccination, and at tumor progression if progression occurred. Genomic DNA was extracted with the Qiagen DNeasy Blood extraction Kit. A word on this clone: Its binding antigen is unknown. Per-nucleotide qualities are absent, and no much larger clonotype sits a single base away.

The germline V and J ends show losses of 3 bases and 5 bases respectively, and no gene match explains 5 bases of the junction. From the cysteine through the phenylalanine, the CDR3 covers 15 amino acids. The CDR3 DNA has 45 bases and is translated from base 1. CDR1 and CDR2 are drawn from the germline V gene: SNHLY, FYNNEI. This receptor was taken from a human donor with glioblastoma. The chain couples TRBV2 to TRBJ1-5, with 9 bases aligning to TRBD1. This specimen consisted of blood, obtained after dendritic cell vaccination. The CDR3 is CASSDGQGTHQPQHF. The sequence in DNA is TGTGCCAGCAGTGATGGACAGGGGACCCATCAGCCCCAGCATTTT.